This passage covers 27 T cell receptor beta chains from one sample sequenced in a study of CD4+ T cells in melanoma. Some clones are missing from TCRdb's copy, which holds only in-frame ones; the method was immunoSEQ multiplex PCR. The sample records some 10,000 clones, approximately 70% being singletons. The sequenced sample consisted of cells from a culture (not recorded whether cultured in vitro). The receptor set was obtained from a human donor with melanoma.

The chain links TRBV10-2 to TRBJ2-5; 7 bases fit TRBD2. Germline V lookup: CDR1 WSHSY, CDR2 SAAADI. Trimming at V came to 3 bases and at J to 10 bases, leaving 2 bases not matched to a gene. This CDR3 is built from 11 residues. The CDR3, as DNA: TGCGCCAGCAGTGAAACTAGCGTCCAGTACTTC. It codes for CASSETSVQYF.

The chain uses TRBV6-5 and TRBJ2-1, with 9 bases matching TRBD2. The V segment lost 2 bases and the J segment 5 bases; nucleotides outside the gene matches: 4. The germline gives CDR1 MNHEY, CDR2 SVGAGI. The CDR3 has 15 residues. The CDR3 nucleotides are TGTGCCAGCAGTTACCAGCGGGGGGCGCACAATGAGCAGTTCTTC. Translating it yields CASSYQRGAHNEQFF.

In this sample, this clone turned up a few times. DNA for the CDR3: TGTGCCAGCGGCGTGACAGGGCTCGACTATGGCTACACCTTC. As protein: CASGVTGLDYGYTF. The chain joins TRBV5-8 to TRBJ1-2, with TRBD1 matching over 7 bases. CDR1 and CDR2 (germline): SGHTS, YDEGEE. V lost 7 bases and J lost 3; bases outside the gene matches: 9. CDR3 length equals 14 residues. Full variable domain (missing parts from reference TRBV5-8 and TRBJ1-2): EAGVTQSPTHLIKTRGQQATLRCSPISGHTSVYWYQQALGLGLQFLLWYDEGEERNRGNFPPRFSGRQFPNYSSELNVNALELEDSALYLCASGVTGLDYGYTFGSGTRLTVV.

The rearrangement links TRBV6-6 to TRBJ1-1; D gene uncertain. The CDR3 totals 12 residues. Germline V gene lookup returns CDR1 MNHNY and CDR2 SVGAGI (reference sequence). Trimming cost V 10 bases and J 0 bases, with 9 bases left between them. The CDR3 sequence: CATKTLNTEAFF. The CDR3 nucleotides are TGTGCCACGAAGACCTTGAACACTGAAGCTTTCTTT.

This chain links TRBV6-1 with TRBJ1-5; maybe TRBD1 (5 bases). Trimming stripped 4 bases from V and 2 bases from J, with 15 bases between. This CDR3 comprises 16 residues. CDR1 is MNHNS and CDR2 is SASEGT in the germline V gene. The DNA of the CDR3 is TGTGCCAGCAGTGTGAACTGGGGCGGTGGCAATCAGCCCCAGCATTTT. It codes for CASSVNWGGGNQPQHF.

This chain joins TRBV15 and TRBJ2-1; D is possibly TRBD2 (6 bases). The CDR3 spans 14 residues. CDR1 is LNHNV and CDR2 is YYDKDF in the germline V gene (reference sequence). The V end was cut by 5 bases, the J end by 12 bases, with 20 bases between. The chain's CDR3 is CATSAHTNPGGQFF. The CDR3 bases are TGTGCCACCAGCGCCCACACTAACCCCGGGGGGCAGTTCTTC.

This rearrangement joins TRBV5-1 to TRBJ1-1; D may be TRBD1 (5 bases). Trimming removed 1 base from V and 10 bases from J, with 17 bases in between. CDR1 and CDR2 (germline): SGHRS, YFSETQ. The CDR3 covers 14 residues. The CDR3 region is CASSLSHSGGAAFF. The DNA for the CDR3 is TGCGCCAGCAGCTTGAGCCATTCGGGAGGGGCAGCTTTCTTT.

This clone was counted only a few times. V is TRBV5-4 and J is TRBJ2-5; D might be TRBD2 (5 bases). The CDR3 sequence is 16 residues long. With 3 bases removed from V and 5 bases from J, the gap between germline ends came to 20 bases. From germline, CDR1 is SGHNT and CDR2 YYREEE (reference sequence). The DNA for the CDR3 is TGTGCCAGCAGCTCTGAACCGGACTTCCTTGGGGAGACCCAGTACTTC. Residues: CASSSEPDFLGETQYF. The complete variable domain, with remaining parts taken from reference TRBV5-4 and TRBJ2-5, reads ETGVTQSPTHLIKTRGQQVTLRCSSQSGHNTVSWYQQALGQGPQFIFQYYREEENGRGNFPPRFSGLQFPNYSSELNVNALELDDSALYLCASSSEPDFLGETQYFGPGTRLLVL.

This clone has just one count. The genes are TRBV13 and TRBJ1-1; perhaps TRBD1 as D (6 bases). CDR1 PRHDT and CDR2 FYEKMQ come from the germline V gene (reference sequence). This CDR3 has 14 amino acids. V was shortened by 6 bases and J by 7 bases, with 18 bases between the two germline ends. This CDR3 is CASRIRGAKLEAFF. CDR3 DNA sequence: TGTGCCAGCAGGATTAGGGGGGCGAAACTTGAAGCTTTCTTT.

The rearrangement uses TRBV7-6 and TRBJ2-5; D perhaps matches TRBD2 (7 bases). V lost 2 bases and J 1 base, leaving 17 bases between the germline ends. In germline, CDR1 is SGHVS, CDR2 FNYEAQ. The CDR3 extends over 17 amino acids. The CDR3: CASSLLARGGRQETQYF. CDR3 nucleotide sequence: TGTGCCAGCAGCTTACTAGCGAGGGGGGGGCGCCAAGAGACCCAGTACTTC.

The chain carries TRBV14 and TRBJ1-3; no definite D call. The V and J ends lost 1 base and 0 bases respectively, with 4 bases between them. The CDR3 sequence is 14 residues long. Germline V gene sequence: CDR1 SGHDN, CDR2 FVKESK. As DNA, the CDR3 is TGTGCCAGCAGCCAAGTGAACTCTGGAAACACCATATATTTT. Protein product: CASSQVNSGNTIYF.

The V call is TRBV5-1, the J call TRBJ2-1; D gene uncertain. Germline V gene lookup returns CDR1 SGHRS and CDR2 YFSETQ. The CDR3 spans 15 residues. Trimming took off 2 bases at V and 0 bases at J, with 9 bases between the two ends. In nucleotides, the CDR3 is TGCGCCAGCAGCTTTGCGCTACTCTCCTACAATGAGCAGTTCTTC. Its protein product is CASSFALLSYNEQFF.

This chain links TRBV5-1 with TRBJ1-3; D remains ambiguous. The germline gives CDR1 SGHRS, CDR2 YFSETQ. This CDR3 comprises 14 residues. The V and J ends lost 0 bases and 2 bases respectively, with 6 bases between them. The DNA of the CDR3 is TGCGCCAGCAGCTTGGCCGGGGCTGGAAACACCATATATTTT. Translating gives CASSLAGAGNTIYF.

In its sample, this clone was seen a few times. V gene TRBV6-5 combines with J gene TRBJ2-3; 11 nucleotides agree with TRBD1. This CDR3 has 15 residues. V was clipped by 6 bases and J by 5 bases; unmatched bases: 7. The germline gives CDR1 MNHEY, CDR2 SVGAGI. The CDR3 coding sequence is TGTGCCAGCAGCCCGGACAGGGGGCGAGGAGATACGCAGTATTTT. Its translation: CASSPDRGRGDTQYF.

This chain connects TRBV6-1 to TRBJ1-2; the match to TRBD1 covers 8 bases. The CDR3 is 14 residues long. Germline lookup yields CDR1 MNHNS and CDR2 SASEGT. Germline trimming cut 1 base from V and 6 bases from J; bases unmatched to any gene: 4. The CDR3 nucleotides are TGTGCCAGCAGTGAAGTGGCACAGGGGGATGGCTACACCTTC. Protein product: CASSEVAQGDGYTF.

This clone was seen a single time. The V gene is TRBV7-6, the J gene TRBJ2-3, with 11 bases aligning to TRBD2. J lost 4 bases, V lost 6 bases, and 12 bases had no gene match. CDR3 length: 17 residues. Germline assignment: CDR1 SGHVS and CDR2 FNYEAQ. In DNA, the CDR3 is TGTGCCAGCAGTTCGCCTAGCGGGGGGTTAATCGCAGATACGCAGTATTTT. This sequence encodes CASSSPSGGLIADTQYF.

This clone occurred a few times. The rearrangement uses TRBV2 and TRBJ1-5; 8 bases agree with TRBD1. CDR1 and CDR2 from the germline V gene are SNHLY and FYNNEI. The V gene end was trimmed by 8 bases and the J gene end by 6 bases; junction bases not matched to a gene: 9. The CDR3 has 14 amino acids. CDR3 sequence: CASDGQGTPQPQHF. CDR3 nucleotide sequence: TGTGCCAGCGACGGACAGGGCACACCTCAGCCCCAGCATTTT.

The chain recombines TRBV12-5 with TRBJ1-2; 7 bases match TRBD1. V trimming: 6 bases; J trimming: 3 bases; junction bases outside the gene matches: 10. This CDR3 contains 15 residues. CDR1 and CDR2 from the germline V gene are LGHNT and FRNRAP. The CDR3 DNA reads TGTGCTAGTGGGCGTCGGACAGGCGCTGACTATGGCTACACCTTC. This gives the protein CASGRRTGADYGYTF. The full variable domain, rest sourced from reference TRBV12-5 and TRBJ1-2, is DARVTQTPRHKVTEMGQEVTMRCQPILGHNTVFWYRQTMMQGLELLAYFRNRAPLDDSGMPKDRFSAEMPDATLATLKIQPSEPRDSAVYFCASGRRTGADYGYTFGSGTRLTVV.

The V and J genes are TRBV6-4 and TRBJ2-5; 7 bases map to TRBD1. Germline V gene lookup returns CDR1 MRHNA and CDR2 SNTAGT. This CDR3 contains 14 residues. V dropped 6 bases and J dropped 9; count of bases not matched to a gene: 13. The CDR3 spells CASSFGDSGSPQYF. As DNA, the CDR3 is TGTGCCAGCAGCTTTGGGGACAGTGGATCGCCCCAGTACTTC.

The CDR3 is CAISDMDTGRRGYTF. Here the CDR3 DNA reads TGTGCCATCAGTGATATGGACACCGGGAGACGCGGCTACACCTTC. The rearrangement uses TRBV10-3 and TRBJ1-2, with D tentatively TRBD1 (5 bases). This CDR3 has 15 amino acids. V shed 3 bases and J shed 8 bases, with 19 bases lying between them. Germline CDR1 ENHRY, CDR2 SYGVKD.

J is TRBJ2-5 and V is TRBV11-2; no clear D. The CDR3 contains 15 residues. The V gene's germline CDR1 is SGHAT and CDR2 FQNNGV. Trimming shortened V by 1 base and J by 0 bases, and 9 bases separated the two germline ends. The CDR3 DNA sequence: TGTGCCAGCAGCTTAGTCCCCGAGTACCAAGAGACCCAGTACTTC. Translated, it gives CASSLVPEYQETQYF.

The rearrangement joins TRBV7-9 to TRBJ1-1, with D hard to call. This CDR3 spans 15 amino acids. The V gene lost 1 base and the J gene lost 1 base, with 10 bases spanning the gap. Germline CDR1 reads SEHNR; CDR2 reads FQNEAQ (reference sequence). CDR3 coding DNA: TGTGCCAGCAGCTTAGGACTAGGGAGGAACACTGAAGCTTTCTTT. It codes for CASSLGLGRNTEAFF.

The chain joins TRBV18 to TRBJ2-2, with D perhaps TRBD2 (5 bases). Per germline, CDR1 KGHSH and CDR2 LQKENI. Trimming took off 3 bases at V and 2 bases at J, with 13 bases between the two ends. The CDR3 totals 16 residues. The CDR3 DNA sequence: TGTGCCAGCTCACCTGGACTCGCTTCAAACACCGGGGAGCTGTTTTTT. Protein: CASSPGLASNTGELFF.

The CDR3 nucleotides are TGCGCCAGCAGCCAAACACACGGGACAGACTCTTATGGCTACACCTTC. Its translation: CASSQTHGTDSYGYTF. The chain combines TRBV4-1 with TRBJ1-2; TRBD1 matches 7 bases. Unmatched junction bases numbered 11, after V lost 2 bases and J lost 5 bases. Germline-derived CDR1 and CDR2 are MGHRA and YSYEKL. The CDR3 totals 16 residues.

The chain employs TRBV4-1 and TRBJ2-1; D not certain. The germline V gene has CDR1 MGHRA and CDR2 YSYEKL. The ends were cut back, 4 bases at V and 9 bases at J, with 16 bases in the middle. The CDR3 has 14 residues. In DNA form, the CDR3 reads TGCGCCAGCAGCCCCCTTAATTCCGGGCCTGAGCAGTTCTTC. This sequence encodes CASSPLNSGPEQFF.

This chain joins TRBV5-1 and TRBJ2-1; D perhaps matches TRBD2 (6 bases). This CDR3 has 14 residues. In germline, CDR1 is SGHRS, CDR2 YFSETQ. V was clipped by 0 bases and J by 4 bases, with 8 bases between them. CDR3 coding DNA: TGCGCCAGCAGCTTGGGGGACTTATACAATGAGCAGTTCTTC. Translation gives CASSLGDLYNEQFF.

A few counts support this clone. The gene calls are TRBV15 and TRBJ1-6; D remains ambiguous. Germline V gene data show CDR1 as LNHNV and CDR2 as YYDKDF (reference sequence). V was trimmed by 1 base and J by 5 bases, leaving 6 bases between them. CDR3 length: 14 residues. In nucleotides, the CDR3 is TGTGCCACCAGCAGAGTAGGCGATAATTCACCCCTCCACTTT. Amino acid sequence: CATSRVGDNSPLHF.